Sequencing of this T cell receptor beta chain was carried out in a study of a mutant IDH1 vaccine in newly diagnosed glioma. V dropped 5 bases and J dropped 9 bases, with 8 bases sitting between them. Germline lookup yields CDR1 LNHDA and CDR2 SQIVND (reference sequence). The CDR3 is made up of 11 amino acids. A word on this clone: Its target is not known.

Assay: immunoSEQ multiplex PCR; the TCRdb copy retains only in-frame clones and omits some. The table lists around 32,000 clones, around 80% of them singletons. Time point defined: week 35, safety follow-up. The vaccine gave 300 ug of a 20-mer mutant IDH1 peptide subcutaneously per dose. The genes are TRBV19 and TRBJ2-4; D not resolved. The sample was PBMCs, taken from a glioma patient whose treatment included an IDH1 peptide vaccine. The receptor was isolated from a woman under 30 with glioma. CDR3 sequence: CASSGLGIQYF. For the CDR3, the DNA is TGTGCCAGTAGTGGCCTTGGCATTCAGTACTTC.